The rows below give T cell receptor beta chains drawn from one sample of a study of prognosis after radiotherapy for stage I lung cancer. TCRdb recomputed calls from the multiplex PCR reads with MiXCR, one row per CDR3 protein. Altogether about 35,000 distinct CDR3 sequences are present, about 34% being singletons, with the ten largest covering approximately 15%. This sample comprised PBMCs, obtained before or after stereotactic body radiation therapy (not recorded which). The receptors were sampled from a donor aged 50 or older with non-small cell lung cancer. Each CDR3 is given without its conserved first and last residue. Each record gives: CDR3 protein, J gene, V gene.

CDR3aa: ASSLQMNTEAF; j_gene: TRBJ1-1; v_gene: TRBV5-1
CDR3aa: ASSLQGARGANVLT; j_gene: TRBJ2-6; v_gene: TRBV6-2/TRBV6-3
CDR3aa: SAHLMEAF; j_gene: TRBJ1-1; v_gene: TRBV20-1
CDR3aa: ASAPGGLNTEAF; j_gene: TRBJ1-1; v_gene: TRBV5-4
CDR3aa: ASRMGFDTESF; j_gene: TRBJ1-1; v_gene: TRBV6-1
CDR3aa: ASSRQGRYNEQF; j_gene: TRBJ2-1; v_gene: TRBV28
CDR3aa: SASSSGVPGDTQY; j_gene: TRBJ2-3; v_gene: TRBV20-1
CDR3aa: ASKRTLLYEQY; j_gene: TRBJ2-7; v_gene: TRBV2
CDR3aa: SSSLRGPGELF; j_gene: TRBJ2-2; v_gene: TRBV12-3/TRBV12-4
CDR3aa: ATSDHNEQF; j_gene: TRBJ2-1; v_gene: TRBV24-1
CDR3aa: ASSPPGAPSEAF; j_gene: TRBJ1-1; v_gene: TRBV19
CDR3aa: ASTTPGNTIY; j_gene: TRBJ1-3; v_gene: TRBV6-1
CDR3aa: ASSPPGVGYNSPLH; j_gene: TRBJ1-6; v_gene: TRBV11-2
CDR3aa: ASSLRREQY; j_gene: TRBJ2-7; v_gene: TRBV12-3/TRBV12-4
CDR3aa: SATRQEETQY; j_gene: TRBJ2-5; v_gene: TRBV20-1
CDR3aa: ASSPAGLTDTQY; j_gene: TRBJ2-3; v_gene: TRBV12-3/TRBV12-4
CDR3aa: ASGTRDQSYEQY; j_gene: TRBJ2-7; v_gene: TRBV2
CDR3aa: ASSFSYYTSGNTIY; j_gene: TRBJ1-3; v_gene: TRBV7-8
CDR3aa: AWSVDMGNQPQH; j_gene: TRBJ1-5; v_gene: TRBV30
CDR3aa: AGSPWVLSDNCYT; j_gene: TRBJ1-2; v_gene: TRBV12-3/TRBV12-4
CDR3aa: ASRKQGAGGANVLT; j_gene: TRBJ2-6; v_gene: TRBV19
CDR3aa: ASTRGRSPLH; j_gene: TRBJ1-6; v_gene: TRBV28
CDR3aa: ASSLSNVNTEAF; j_gene: TRBJ1-1; v_gene: TRBV7-8
CDR3aa: ASSLVRDTLGNTEAF; j_gene: TRBJ1-1; v_gene: TRBV5-8
CDR3aa: ASSLDLGTGYNEQF; j_gene: TRBJ2-1; v_gene: TRBV12-3/TRBV12-4
CDR3aa: SASGLAGVYEQY; j_gene: TRBJ2-7; v_gene: TRBV20-1
CDR3aa: ASRADITGGYT; j_gene: TRBJ1-2; v_gene: TRBV6-1
CDR3aa: ARNLSGGAYNEQF; j_gene: TRBJ2-1; v_gene: TRBV6-1
CDR3aa: ASSTPGTEAF; j_gene: TRBJ1-1; v_gene: TRBV6-2/TRBV6-3
CDR3aa: AISERDMGYQPQH; j_gene: TRBJ1-5; v_gene: TRBV10-3
CDR3aa: ASRRGPEAF; j_gene: TRBJ1-1; v_gene: TRBV3-1
CDR3aa: ASSLPTGPVGTGELF; j_gene: TRBJ2-2; v_gene: TRBV3-1
CDR3aa: ATSRDVGGEEKLF; j_gene: TRBJ1-4; v_gene: TRBV15
CDR3aa: ASSYGLLNEKLF; j_gene: TRBJ1-4; v_gene: TRBV4-1
CDR3aa: ASSRSTGLNTGELF; j_gene: TRBJ2-2; v_gene: TRBV11-2
CDR3aa: ASSYSGTSAAEQY; j_gene: TRBJ2-7; v_gene: TRBV5-1
CDR3aa: ASSSLAGRRGLYEQY; j_gene: TRBJ2-7; v_gene: TRBV7-9
CDR3aa: SVFSGRNTEAF; j_gene: TRBJ1-1; v_gene: TRBV29-1
CDR3aa: ASKQGETYEQY; j_gene: TRBJ2-7; v_gene: TRBV6-1
CDR3aa: ASSEVEGEGEQY; j_gene: TRBJ2-7; v_gene: TRBV2
CDR3aa: ASGLPGIGQYNEQF; j_gene: TRBJ2-1; v_gene: TRBV12-5
CDR3aa: ASSYAEGDSYNSPLH; j_gene: TRBJ1-6; v_gene: TRBV6-5
CDR3aa: ASSDTGYTL; j_gene: TRBJ1-2; v_gene: TRBV7-2
CDR3aa: ATRSSTGLAGAAEQF; j_gene: TRBJ2-1; v_gene: TRBV24-1
CDR3aa: ASSLGQAPSGANVLT; j_gene: TRBJ2-6; v_gene: TRBV5-5
CDR3aa: ATTGLAINEQF; j_gene: TRBJ2-1; v_gene: TRBV27
CDR3aa: ASSMDGAGQGRNEQF; j_gene: TRBJ2-1; v_gene: TRBV19
CDR3aa: SARKSGGSAGGYNEQF; j_gene: TRBJ2-1; v_gene: TRBV20-1
CDR3aa: AGQAGVAYEQY; j_gene: TRBJ2-7; v_gene: TRBV20-1
CDR3aa: ASSPGGRANNEQF; j_gene: TRBJ2-1; v_gene: TRBV7-9
CDR3aa: ASSWTSGSNEQF; j_gene: TRBJ2-1; v_gene: TRBV7-3